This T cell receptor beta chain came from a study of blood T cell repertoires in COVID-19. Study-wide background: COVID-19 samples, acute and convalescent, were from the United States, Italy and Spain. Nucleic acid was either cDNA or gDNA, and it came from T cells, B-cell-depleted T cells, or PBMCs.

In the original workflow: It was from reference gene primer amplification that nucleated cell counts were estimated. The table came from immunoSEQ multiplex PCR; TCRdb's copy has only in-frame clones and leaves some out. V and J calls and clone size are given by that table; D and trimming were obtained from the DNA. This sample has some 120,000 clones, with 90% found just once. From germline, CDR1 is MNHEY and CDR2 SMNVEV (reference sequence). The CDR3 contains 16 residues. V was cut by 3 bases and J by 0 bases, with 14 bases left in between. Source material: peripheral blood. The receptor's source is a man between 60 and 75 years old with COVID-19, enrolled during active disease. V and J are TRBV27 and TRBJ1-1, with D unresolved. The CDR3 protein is CASSFSGQRMNTEAFF. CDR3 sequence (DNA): TGTGCCAGCAGTTTCAGCGGGCAGAGGATGAACACTGAAGCTTTCTTT.